Detailed here is one T cell receptor (beta chain). The data originate from a study of blood T cell repertoires in COVID-19. Germline V gives CDR1 MNHEY, CDR2 SMNVEV (reference sequence). The V gene lost 7 bases and the J gene lost 16 bases, with 23 bases spanning the gap. The CDR3 is 13 amino acids. The repertoire was sequenced with immunoSEQ multiplex PCR; TCRdb's copy has only in-frame clones and lacks some. The sample carries around 200,000 clones, about four fifths recorded once. The rearrangement uses TRBV27 and TRBJ2-1; maybe TRBD1 (5 bases). Sequencing was performed on peripheral blood. This clonotype originated in a woman aged 45-59 years with acute or convalescent COVID-19. In DNA, the CDR3 is TGTGCCAGCAACCAAGCTAAAGGGGTTACCTTATTCTTC. Translation gives CASNQAKGVTLFF.